The source of this T cell receptor (beta chain) is a study of cytomegalovirus exposure and HLA in healthy donors. Study-wide points: More clonal expansion characterized HLA-associated TCR beta chains than equally common others in a later analysis.

In the PCR, 60 Vbeta and 13 Jbeta primers were used. TCRdb keeps only in-frame clones here, not all; method: immunoSEQ multiplex PCR. The sample yields over 70,000 clones, under 80% seen once. Germline CDR1 MDHEN, CDR2 SYDVKM. With V trimmed by 6 bases and J by 7 bases, 4 bases remained unmatched. The CDR3 loop spans 13 amino acids. Concerning this clone itself: Its antigen is as yet unknown.

The sample comprised PBMCs. V and J are TRBV28 and TRBJ1-5; 9 nucleotides match TRBD1. The sequence was obtained from a man younger than 45 in good health and CMV-seropositive. The CDR3 sequence: CASSRDRAQPQHF. As DNA, the CDR3 is TGTGCCAGCAGCCGGGACAGGGCGCAGCCCCAGCATTTT.